This T cell receptor (beta chain) came from a study of kidney transplant recipient with SARS-CoV-2 infection. V lost 0 bases and J lost 0, with 15 bases in between. This CDR3 has 18 amino acids. Concerning this clonotype: A read error is possible here, since a much larger clone lies one base away.

Using its own MiXCR run on the reads, TCRdb lists one record per CDR3 protein. The sample contains 250,000 or so distinct CDR3 sequences, under 35% of which appear only once. This sample comprised a blood sample, obtained at baseline and on day 111 from a kidney transplant recipient. The chain has TRBV12-3 or TRBV12-4 and TRBJ1-3, with D tentatively TRBD1 (5 bases). The origin of this receptor is a male patient between 25 and 40 years old who had COVID-19 and was a kidney transplant recipient. Among the T cells, some may be from the graft donor. CDR3 nucleotide sequence: TGTGCCAGCAGTTTAGCGGGACGGGAGATTACCTCTGGAAACACCATATATTTT. Encoded protein: CASSLAGREITSGNTIYF.